This section outlines one T cell receptor beta chain sequence together with its context. This clone's antigen is unknown. No per-base quality is available; no much larger clone lies one base away. Library prep was done by the immunoSEQ multiplex PCR assay. A mixture of 60 forward primers for TCR Vbeta segments and 13 reverse primers for TCR Jbeta segments was used in the multiplex PCR. Amplification of the CDR3 region of rearranged TCR beta genes was performed with a multiplex PCR assay on genomic DNA. The Illumina HiSeq System was used to sequence the amplified TCR beta libraries as 87-base-pair reads. Turning to the authors' computational methods: A later analysis tallied tens of millions of unique TCR beta chains across the 650 to 750 repertoires, and around 12 million of those chains were shared by two or more donors. Raw reads were error-corrected and collapsed into unique sequences with a nearest-neighbor algorithm that merged closely related sequences to remove PCR and sequencing errors. V, D and J gene segments were assigned by aligning CDR3 sequences to IMGT reference sequences. For a sequence to be retained, at least a six-nucleotide match to both a V gene segment and a J gene segment was required. A rearrangement was called productive if the CDR3 had no stop codons and remained in frame with V and J, and every other rearrangement was called non-productive. Following IMGT convention, CDR3 was defined as the stretch from the second conserved V-encoded cysteine up to the conserved J-encoded phenylalanine. The earlier analysis of 500 to 600 of the donors excluded sequences that lacked an unambiguous match to a single V gene segment. An earlier analysis of 500 to 700 of the donors classified V segments as functional when productive rearrangements were above 56.7% and as segregating when the standard deviation between donors was above 5%. A statistical classification framework was built for diagnosing cytomegalovirus status from the catalog of TCR beta chain sequences. V and J gene assignment, in a later analysis, came from comparing TCR nucleotide sequences with IMGT/GENE-DB human TR gene sequences. The TCRdist pipeline was used in a later analysis to assign CDR3 sequences and most-parsimonious VDJ recombination scenarios. In a later analysis, each TCR beta chain was defined by its CDR3 amino acid sequence together with its V-gene family, and reads lacking a unique V-gene family were excluded. A later analysis removed 592 highly shared, low-generation-probability nucleotide sequences to deal with suspected cross-contamination and a sequencing artifact. In a later analysis, a clonal expansion index was calculated for each public chain from normalized within-repertoire ranks of inferred template counts. A later analysis computed generation probabilities with a VDJ recombination model fitted to out-of-frame rearrangements, and checked the results against IGoR. Hypergeometric tests were used in a later analysis to score TCR-TCR, TCR-HLA and TCR-CMV co-occurrence, with a repertoire-size bias correction applied to the TCR pairs. A later analysis estimated false discovery rates by permuting HLA or CMV assignments 20 times. In a later analysis, co-occurring TCRs were grouped with DBSCAN, and TCRdist sequence similarity was added when clustering was performed within HLA-allele-positive subsets. For co-occurrence clustering, repertoires with fewer than 30,000 or more than 120,000 public chains were excluded, along with roughly 5 repertoires with anomalous nucleotide sharing. TCRdb took over this immuneACCESS table, retaining in-frame rearrangements with V and J assigned. Such tables are incomplete; in checked studies, under half of the missing clones stem from an unresolved V gene, and the remainder is unexplained. That table furnishes V, J and clone size, whereas the DNA furnished D and trimming. Counted in this sample were more than 80,000 clones; around 86% of them appeared once. 9% to 9.5% of the sample goes to the ten largest clones.

These data are taken from a study of cytomegalovirus exposure and HLA in healthy donors (dated by TCRdb to 2016 to 2017). Some background on the complete study: An earlier analysis of several hundred of the donors reported approximately 270 Gb of sequence data and more than 90 million unique TCR beta sequences from 150 million to 200 million T cells. An early release covering 550 to 700 HLA-typed donors comprised about 300 gigabases of sequencing data and around 80 million unique TCR sequences. The genetic ancestry cluster associated with self-reported Caucasian donors included 81% of the 300 to 450 genotyped donors. The study was designed to test whether signatures of past pathogen exposure could be identified by cataloging public T cell receptors. The T cell repertoires of 666 subjects were profiled by immunosequencing and related to cytomegalovirus serostatus. A separate validation cohort of roughly 110 different subjects was used in addition to the approximately 700-subject first cohort. To predict cytomegalovirus infection status, the study combined high-throughput TCR immunosequencing, statistical association of individual TCRs with disease status, and machine learning. To study patterns of TCR occurrence, a later analysis re-analyzed previously published TCR beta repertoires from around 670 donors and added high-resolution HLA genotyping. Rather than using new phenotypic data, the later analysis identified candidate immune exposures from TCR beta sequences and from how often those sequences occurred across donors. To decide whether each TCR beta V gene segment behaved as functional or pseudogenic, an earlier analysis of some 580 of the donors relied on high-throughput TCR beta sequencing. Donor age, sex, ethnicity and CMV serostatus were compiled alongside the repertoire data. In a later genetic analysis, genome-wide SNP genotypes for about 55% of the roughly 670 donors were used, and that subset was treated as a discovery cohort. Every repertoire in the discovery cohort had been generated on one and the same sequencing platform. Both class I and class II loci were covered by HLA typing, at four-digit resolution. The number of typed donors differed by locus: roughly 629-630 for A, B, C, DRB1 and DQB1; some 540 for DQA1; 606 for DPA1; and around 490 for DPB1. A handful of DR-DQ haplotypes were handled as single units for association and clustering because linkage in the cohort was strong. On average, around 200,000 unique TCR beta nucleotide sequences were sequenced per donor among 300 to 500 genotyped donors of the cohort, with around 19% of those sequences being non-productive. Paper-wide results and their limitations: In a later analysis, 16,951 TCR beta sequences were associated with specific HLA alleles at a false discovery rate of 0.05. In vitro tests confirmed that a few of the cytomegalovirus-associated TCR beta chains recognize cytomegalovirus antigens. Sequencing depth was assumed to be roughly uniform across donors in the presence/absence analyses, though that assumption may not hold. Several of the top co-occurrence clusters appeared to be linked to parvovirus B19, influenza, CMV and Epstein-Barr virus, according to a later analysis. According to the authors, the approach could potentially be generalized to other disease states and immunological phenotypes. A later analysis found that HLA-associated TCR beta chains were more clonally expanded and had lower generation probabilities than equally common non-associated chains. Most TCR sequences were seen in very few donors, while some public TCRs were found in many individuals. CMV serostatus was the only immune exposure information available for the cohort. In both the original and validation cohorts, the classifier was reported to diagnose cytomegalovirus status with high specificity and sensitivity. In an earlier analysis of a few hundred of the donors, most TCR beta V segments were observed in productive rearrangements about 87% or about 30% of the time, broadly matching IMGT annotations. Because some donors lacked HLA typing at each locus, the association tests relied only on the typed subset. V-gene and J-gene trimming of TCR beta chains was associated with a missense DCLRE1C variant in a later genetic analysis, and the association was replicated in an independent cohort. A further reported finding was that TCR beta sequences accurately predicted the HLA-A and HLA-B alleles for most subjects in the first cohort. Linkage disequilibrium might explain the correlated functional status among segregating V segments, but an unknown experimental factor could not be excluded. This cohort had only TCR beta chains sequenced, and the lack of alpha or paired-chain data limited which features could be detected. According to a later analysis, most CMV-associated TCR beta chains appeared to be HLA-restricted, and the HLA associations seemed to be driven largely by CMV exposure. The sequencing pipeline was judged likely to have produced a cluster of highly shared sequence variants as a technical artifact. According to a later analysis, TCR association rates differed among HLA loci, with DRB1 alleles showing the most associated TCRs and HLA-C alleles showing the fewest. Strong co-occurrence of HLA alleles, especially DR and DQ, made assigning TCR associations to individual alleles difficult. In the study, 150 to 200 TCR beta chains were listed as associated with cytomegalovirus. Because counts were too low, some 17 rarely observed V segments, including chromosome 9 orphons, were excluded from the earlier analysis of 587 of the donors. Compared with the 666-donor mean, donors in an Asian-associated ancestry cluster had fewer N-insertions in productive TCRs, according to a later genetic analysis.

The cohort consisted of 666 healthy bone marrow donors. All cohort members were sampled while nominally healthy, although unrecorded immune exposures were likely present. The donor tested CMV seropositive and was one of the 289 seropositive cohort members. A peripheral blood sample was provided by each donor, and peripheral blood mononuclear cells were used for TCR beta sequencing. The Qiagen DNeasy Blood Extraction Kit was used to extract genomic DNA from the blood cell samples. This TCR derives from a young man in good health and CMV-seropositive. Sequencing was carried out using PBMCs.

The CDR3 sequence is CASSRTTGLGYTF. The DNA is as follows: TGTGCCAGCAGCCGTACAACAGGGCTCGGCTACACCTTC. This sequence uses TRBV28 and TRBJ1-2; a tentative D call is TRBD1 (6 bases match). V is pared back by 6 bases and J by 8 bases, with 16 bases lying between the germline termini. CDR1 and CDR2, looked up from the germline V gene, are MDHEN and SYDVKM. From the cysteine up to the phenylalanine, the CDR3 has a length of 13 residues. This entry keeps only the CDR3 DNA: 39 bases, framed from base 1.